The rows below give T cell receptor beta chains drawn from one sample of a study of cytomegalovirus exposure and HLA in healthy donors. The data were produced by immunoSEQ multiplex PCR, yet TCRdb's version contains in-frame clones alone and is incomplete. The data contain more than 110,000 clones, less than 85% of them singletons. The sample comprised PBMCs. The source of these receptors is a woman aged 55-70 years in good health and CMV-seropositive. The CDR3 runs from the conserved cysteine through the conserved F or W. Each record gives: CDR3 protein, CDR3 DNA, V gene, D gene, clone size, J gene. D genes are given only for firm matches. Not all rows give a size; the values are once, few, many and, for expanded clones, a class.

CDR3: CAWSPSGNTIYF; DNA: TGTGCCTGGAGTCCTTCTGGAAACACCATATATTTT; V: TRBV30; D: .; size: .; J: TRBJ1-3
CDR3: CASSPTGVYGYTF; DNA: TGTGCCAGCAGCCCTACAGGGGTCTATGGCTACACCTTC; V: TRBV7-3; D: TRBD1; size: few; J: TRBJ1-2
CDR3: CASSELAGGADTQYF; DNA: TGTGCCAGCAGCGAACTAGCGGGAGGGGCCGATACGCAGTATTTT; V: TRBV25-1; D: TRBD2; size: .; J: TRBJ2-3
CDR3: CASRDHPGTEAFF; DNA: TGTGCCAGCAGGGATCACCCCGGGACTGAAGCTTTCTTT; V: TRBV25-1; D: .; size: few; J: TRBJ1-1
CDR3: CASSSSGTGKAFF; DNA: TGTGCCAGCTCTTCTTCCGGGACAGGCAAAGCTTTCTTT; V: TRBV19; D: TRBD1; size: few; J: TRBJ1-1
CDR3: CASSPGQLNQPQHF; DNA: TGTGCCAGCAGTCCCGGACAGCTCAATCAGCCCCAGCATTTT; V: TRBV27; D: .; size: once; J: TRBJ1-5
CDR3: CAISRVAGVNNEQFF; DNA: TGTGCCATCAGTAGGGTAGCGGGCGTTAACAATGAGCAGTTCTTC; V: TRBV10-3; D: TRBD2; size: .; J: TRBJ2-1
CDR3: CASSFSPQAELEQYF; DNA: TGTGCCAGCAGCTTTTCCCCGCAGGCCGAGCTCGAGCAGTACTTC; V: TRBV5-4; D: .; size: .; J: TRBJ2-7
CDR3: CASSVGQGPNTIYF; DNA: TGTGCCAGCAGCGTAGGACAGGGCCCGAACACCATATATTTT; V: TRBV9; D: TRBD1; size: .; J: TRBJ1-3
CDR3: CASSTTSGTLNQPQHF; DNA: TGTGCCAGTAGTACTACCTCCGGGACACTAAATCAGCCCCAGCATTTT; V: TRBV19; D: .; size: once; J: TRBJ1-5
CDR3: CASSILLGQQGKETQYF; DNA: TGTGCCAGCAGCATTCTACTGGGCCAACAGGGCAAAGAGACCCAGTACTTC; V: TRBV7-9; D: .; size: few; J: TRBJ2-5
CDR3: CASSHDRVNGELFF; DNA: TGTGCTAGCAGCCACGACAGGGTCAACGGGGAGCTGTTTTTT; V: TRBV7-7; D: TRBD1; size: .; J: TRBJ2-2
CDR3: CASSPINRDRGAEAFF; DNA: TGTGCCAGCAGTCCAATCAACCGGGACAGGGGCGCTGAAGCTTTCTTT; V: TRBV27; D: TRBD1; size: .; J: TRBJ1-1
CDR3: CASTTTAWGDNEQFF; DNA: TGTGCCAGTACCACGACAGCTTGGGGGGACAATGAGCAGTTCTTC; V: TRBV19; D: .; size: .; J: TRBJ2-1
CDR3: CASSLTGGSREQYF; DNA: TGTGCCAGCAGTCTTACAGGGGGGTCGAGGGAGCAGTACTTC; V: TRBV28; D: TRBD1; size: .; J: TRBJ2-7
CDR3: CASRRDRYSYEQYF; DNA: TGTGCCAGCAGAAGGGACAGATACTCCTACGAGCAGTACTTC; V: TRBV2; D: TRBD1; size: few; J: TRBJ2-7
CDR3: CARGSGRQYNEQFF; DNA: TGTGCCAGGGGGAGCGGGAGGCAATACAATGAGCAGTTCTTC; V: TRBV19; D: TRBD2; size: .; J: TRBJ2-1
CDR3: CASSPRAGEAKNIQYF; DNA: TGTGCCAGCAGCCCGCGTGCCGGGGAAGCCAAAAACATTCAGTACTTC; V: TRBV9; D: .; size: .; J: TRBJ2-4
CDR3: CASSYSGGAKPYEQYF; DNA: TGTGCCAGCAGTTACTCGGGTGGGGCTAAACCCTACGAGCAGTACTTC; V: TRBV6-5; D: .; size: few; J: TRBJ2-7
CDR3: CASSESSQPQHF; DNA: TGCGCCAGCAGTGAGTCGAGTCAGCCCCAGCATTTT; V: TRBV10-1; D: .; size: .; J: TRBJ1-5
CDR3: CATQSTSQGSNYVGYTF; DNA: TGTGCCACACAGAGCACTTCCCAGGGATCGAACTATGTTGGCTACACCTTC; V: TRBV28; D: .; size: .; J: TRBJ1-2
CDR3: CASSSQGSGNTIYF; DNA: TGCGCCAGCAGCTCGCAGGGCTCTGGAAACACCATATATTTT; V: TRBV5-1; D: .; size: .; J: TRBJ1-3
CDR3: CSVIIGVSETQYF; DNA: TGCAGCGTAATTATAGGGGTCTCGGAGACCCAGTACTTC; V: TRBV29-1; D: .; size: .; J: TRBJ2-5
CDR3: CASSWGTSGGPWTGELFF; DNA: TGTGCCAGCAGCTGGGGGACTAGCGGGGGGCCCTGGACCGGGGAGCTGTTTTTT; V: TRBV5-6; D: TRBD2; size: .; J: TRBJ2-2
CDR3: CASSLRGYNEQFF; DNA: TGTGCCAGTAGCCTCAGGGGCTACAATGAGCAGTTCTTC; V: TRBV19; D: .; size: .; J: TRBJ2-1
CDR3: CASTPRDSSYNEQFF; DNA: TGTGCCAGCACGCCCCGGGACAGCTCCTACAATGAGCAGTTCTTC; V: TRBV14; D: TRBD1; size: .; J: TRBJ2-1
CDR3: CASSLASGGGGPNTEAFF; DNA: TGTGCCAGCAGCTTGGCGTCCGGGGGAGGAGGACCGAACACTGAAGCTTTCTTT; V: TRBV5-6; D: .; size: .; J: TRBJ1-1
CDR3: CASSAMPSGTEAFF; DNA: TGTGCCAGCAGTGCGATGCCATCGGGCACTGAAGCTTTCTTT; V: TRBV2; D: .; size: .; J: TRBJ1-1
CDR3: CASSYSGGRTEAFF; DNA: TGTGCCAGCAGTTACTCGGGGGGGAGGACTGAAGCTTTCTTT; V: TRBV6-5; D: .; size: .; J: TRBJ1-1
CDR3: CASKGQPNTEAFF; DNA: TGTGCCAGCAAGGGACAGCCAAACACTGAAGCTTTCTTT; V: TRBV6-1; D: TRBD1; size: few; J: TRBJ1-1
CDR3: CASSLLTGVLYGYTF; DNA: TGTGCCAGCAGTTTACTAACAGGGGTCTTATATGGCTACACCTTC; V: TRBV28; D: TRBD1; size: .; J: TRBJ1-2
CDR3: CAWGGTSGSYEQYF; DNA: TGTGCCTGGGGAGGGACTAGCGGGTCCTACGAGCAGTACTTC; V: TRBV30; D: TRBD2; size: .; J: TRBJ2-7
CDR3: CSVGTPEQFF; DNA: TGCAGCGTCGGGACTCCGGAGCAGTTCTTC; V: TRBV29-1; D: .; size: .; J: TRBJ2-1
CDR3: CASSLVGGETQYF; DNA: TGTGCCAGCAGCCTTGTGGGGGGGGAGACCCAGTACTTC; V: TRBV5-4; D: TRBD2; size: .; J: TRBJ2-5
CDR3: CASRGGQGAREQYF; DNA: TGTGCCAGCAGGGGGGGACAGGGGGCTAGGGAGCAGTACTTC; V: TRBV6-5; D: TRBD1; size: .; J: TRBJ2-7
CDR3: CASSQQGTAAKNIQYF; DNA: TGTGCCAGCAGTCAACAGGGAACCGCGGCCAAAAACATTCAGTACTTC; V: TRBV28; D: .; size: .; J: TRBJ2-4
CDR3: CASISASGGAFF; DNA: TGTGCCAGCATCTCCGCCTCCGGGGGAGCTTTCTTT; V: TRBV28; D: .; size: .; J: TRBJ1-1
CDR3: CASSLFPPQHF; DNA: TGTGCCAGCAGTTTATTCCCTCCCCAGCATTTT; V: TRBV28; D: .; size: .; J: TRBJ1-5
CDR3: CASSLGQVNTGELFF; DNA: TGTGCCAGCAGCCTGGGACAGGTTAACACCGGGGAGCTGTTTTTT; V: TRBV6-6; D: TRBD1; size: few; J: TRBJ2-2
CDR3: CASSQDPLAGGPTGELFF; DNA: TGTGCCAGCAGCCAAGATCCGCTAGCGGGAGGGCCGACCGGGGAGCTGTTTTTT; V: TRBV4-2; D: TRBD2; size: .; J: TRBJ2-2
CDR3: CASSVVGAGQETQYF; DNA: TGTGCCAGCAGCGTAGTAGGAGCGGGGCAAGAGACCCAGTACTTC; V: TRBV9; D: TRBD2; size: .; J: TRBJ2-5
CDR3: CASSEDRGYSNQPQHF; DNA: TGTGCCAGCAGTGAAGATCGGGGTTATAGCAATCAGCCCCAGCATTTT; V: TRBV6-1; D: .; size: once; J: TRBJ1-5
CDR3: CATSPRGQGFSYEQYF; DNA: TGTGCCACCAGCCCTCGTGGACAGGGGTTCTCCTACGAGCAGTACTTC; V: TRBV15; D: TRBD1; size: .; J: TRBJ2-7
CDR3: CASSLQGTAYEQYF; DNA: TGTGCCAGCAGTTTACAGGGGACAGCCTACGAGCAGTACTTC; V: TRBV28; D: TRBD1; size: .; J: TRBJ2-7
CDR3: CASSQDLPGIGEQYF; DNA: TGTGCCAGCAGCCAAGATCTGCCAGGGATTGGCGAGCAGTACTTC; V: TRBV14; D: .; size: .; J: TRBJ2-7
CDR3: CASSTTPNTEAFF; DNA: TGTGCCAGCAGCACCACACCCAACACTGAAGCTTTCTTT; V: TRBV7-9; D: .; size: .; J: TRBJ1-1
CDR3: CAWSVVGDRGRGNTIYF; DNA: TGTGCCTGGAGTGTAGTCGGGGACAGGGGACGTGGAAACACCATATATTTT; V: TRBV30; D: TRBD1; size: .; J: TRBJ1-3
CDR3: CASSYSRGPSGNTIYF; DNA: TGTGCCAGCAGTTACTCGCGGGGTCCCTCTGGAAACACCATATATTTT; V: TRBV6-5; D: .; size: .; J: TRBJ1-3
CDR3: CASSLSPGQGAGEQYF; DNA: TGTGCCAGCAGTTTATCCCCGGGACAGGGGGCTGGCGAGCAGTACTTC; V: TRBV28; D: TRBD1; size: .; J: TRBJ2-7
CDR3: CASSFSQGRRVYEQYF; DNA: TGTGCCAGCAGCTTCTCCCAGGGGCGCCGGGTCTACGAGCAGTACTTC; V: TRBV5-4; D: .; size: .; J: TRBJ2-7
CDR3: CASSLDSSKAFF; DNA: TGTGCCAGCAGCCTGGACAGTTCAAAAGCTTTCTTT; V: TRBV5-6; D: .; size: few; J: TRBJ1-1
CDR3: CASSSRVGGTEAFF; DNA: TGTGCCAGCAGCTCCAGGGTGGGAGGGACTGAAGCTTTCTTT; V: TRBV5-4; D: .; size: .; J: TRBJ1-1
CDR3: CASNHLPRSERETQYF; DNA: TGTGCCAGCAACCACCTACCTCGCTCAGAGAGGGAGACCCAGTACTTC; V: TRBV7-9; D: .; size: few; J: TRBJ2-5
CDR3: CASSYGGATEAFF; DNA: TGTGCCAGCAGTTACGGGGGGGCCACTGAAGCTTTCTTT; V: TRBV6-5; D: .; size: .; J: TRBJ1-1
CDR3: CASSPGGFNQPQHF; DNA: TGTGCCAGCAGCCCCGGGGGATTTAATCAGCCCCAGCATTTT; V: TRBV9; D: .; size: .; J: TRBJ1-5